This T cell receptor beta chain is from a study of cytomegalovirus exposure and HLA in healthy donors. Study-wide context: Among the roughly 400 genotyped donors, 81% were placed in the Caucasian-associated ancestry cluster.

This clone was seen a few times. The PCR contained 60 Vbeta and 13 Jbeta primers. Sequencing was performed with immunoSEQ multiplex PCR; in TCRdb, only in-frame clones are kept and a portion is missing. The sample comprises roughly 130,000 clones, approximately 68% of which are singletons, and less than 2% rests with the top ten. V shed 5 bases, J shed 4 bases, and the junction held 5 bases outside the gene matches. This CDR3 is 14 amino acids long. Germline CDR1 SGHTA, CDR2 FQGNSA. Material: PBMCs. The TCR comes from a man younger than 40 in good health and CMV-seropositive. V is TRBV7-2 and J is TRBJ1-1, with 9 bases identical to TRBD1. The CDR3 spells CASSRQGEGTEAFF. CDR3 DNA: TGTGCCAGCAGCCGACAGGGGGAGGGCACTGAAGCTTTCTTT. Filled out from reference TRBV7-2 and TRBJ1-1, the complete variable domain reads GAGVSQSPSNKVTEKGKDVELRCDPISGHTALYWYRQSLGQGLEFLIYFQGNSAPDKSGLPSDRFSAERTGGSVSTLTIQRTQQEDSAVYLCASSRQGEGTEAFFGQGTRLTVV.